What follows is one TCR beta chain and its context. Antigen unknown. These data originate in a study of human T cells and chemical hapten exposure. Study at large: Mostly female, the patients presented with alopecia areata, totalis or universalis. The study's findings and limits: Controls formed significantly fewer large CDR3 similarity clusters than expanded TCRs did.

Time point in this sample: patch test 2, 6 weeks after DPC sensitization. Treatment in this sample: therapeutic diphenylcyclopropenone sensitization with weekly scalp DPC. Via MiXCR, TCRdb re-called the RACE reads, giving one row per CDR3 protein. The profile covers 360,000 or so distinct CDR3 sequences, with about 6% appearing a single time and about 5% taken by the ten largest. The receptor's source is a woman between 18 and 30 years old with alopecia areata. Some clones in this sample may be carry-over from other donors' samples. The specimen was whole blood, collected in connection with sensitization to the hapten diphenylcyclopropenone (DPC).

The CDR3 DNA sequence: TGTGCCAGCAGCTTAGCGCTATGGGGGAGACGCACAGATACGCAGTATTTT. The encoded protein is CASSLALWGRRTDTQYF. This chain joins TRBV7-2 and TRBJ2-3, with D perhaps matching TRBD1 or TRBD2 (5 bases each). Germline values: CDR1 SGHTA, CDR2 FQGNSA. CDR3 length equals 17 residues. The V end was cut by 0 bases, the J end by 1 base, with 14 bases between.